A single sample is the source of the 4 T cell receptor beta chains below, sequenced in a study of blood T cells in healthy people across ages. Sample-barcoded 5' priming and a J-beta primer mix drove a second PCR of about 6 to 11 cycles. TCRdb passed the 5' RACE reads through MiXCR, listing each CDR3 protein once. Of hundreds of thousands of distinct CDR3 sequences listed, 48% are singletons. The sample taken for sequencing was blood. These receptor sequences come from a man between 25 and 39 years old in good health.

The chain has TRBV11-2 and TRBJ2-3, with 7 nucleotides matching TRBD1. J lost 2 bases, V lost 6 bases, and 14 bases had no gene match. Per germline, CDR1 SGHAT and CDR2 FQNNGV. The CDR3 runs 17 residues. This chain's CDR3 is CASRNPPDRDLTDTQYF. The DNA of the CDR3 is TGTGCCAGCAGAAACCCCCCCGACAGGGACCTCACAGATACGCAGTATTTT. The entire variable domain, with the rest obtained from reference TRBV11-2 and TRBJ2-3, is as follows: EAGVAQSPRYKIIEKRQSVAFWCNPISGHATLYWYQQILGQGPKLLIQFQNNGVVDDSQLPKDRFSAERLKGVDSTLKIQPAKLEDSAVYLCASRNPPDRDLTDTQYFGPGTRLTVL.

This chain uses TRBV7-8 with TRBJ2-1; 8 positions agree with TRBD2. The CDR3 runs 14 residues. The V gene's germline CDR1 is SGHVS and CDR2 FQNEAQ. V shed 4 bases and J 13 bases; nucleotides not matched to a gene: 12. The CDR3 loop is CASSSPRGGGIQFF. DNA for the CDR3: TGTGCCAGCAGCTCCCCGAGGGGCGGGGGGATTCAGTTCTTC.

The chain combines TRBV9 with TRBJ2-1; D remains unclear. This CDR3 region has 13 residues. The V gene's germline CDR1 is SGDLS and CDR2 YYNGEE. Trimming took off 0 bases at V and 11 bases at J, with 12 bases between the two ends. The DNA for the CDR3 is TGTGCCAGCAGCGTAGACCCCCAGAAGAAGCAGTTCTTC. It specifies CASSVDPQKKQFF.

The chain uses TRBV6-2 or TRBV6-3 and TRBJ2-1; 8 nucleotides agree with TRBD1. Germline CDR1 reads MNHEY; CDR2 reads SVGEGT. Trimming took 8 bases from V and 7 from J; bases not matched to a gene: 10. This CDR3 region has 14 residues. This CDR3 is CASLRTGPGNEQFF. In DNA, the CDR3 is TGTGCCAGCTTACGGACAGGGCCGGGAAATGAGCAGTTCTTC.